This entry features one T cell receptor (beta chain) sequence. V shed 6 bases and J 7 bases; nucleotides not matched to a gene: 5. The CDR3 is made up of 14 amino acids. Germline V gene sequence: CDR1 SNHLY, CDR2 FYNNEI. This sample is part of a study of blood T cell repertoires in COVID-19. On the study more broadly: Sources were T cells, B-cell-depleted T cells, or PBMCs; the material itself was cDNA or gDNA.

The authors' processing: Estimation of nucleated cell counts was performed using reference gene primer amplification. Assay used: immunoSEQ multiplex PCR; TCRdb lists only in-frame clones, some missing. That table gives V, J and clone size, and the DNA gave D and trimming. The sample has around 200,000 clones, roughly 84% seen once. The material sequenced was peripheral blood. The sequence derives from a human donor with acute or convalescent COVID-19. The donor label of this sample is uncertain. The rearrangement joins TRBV2 to TRBJ1-6, with 8 positions matching TRBD1. This CDR3 is CASSRGLVNSPLHF. CDR3 bases: TGTGCCAGCAGCAGGGGGCTAGTGAATTCACCCCTCCACTTT.